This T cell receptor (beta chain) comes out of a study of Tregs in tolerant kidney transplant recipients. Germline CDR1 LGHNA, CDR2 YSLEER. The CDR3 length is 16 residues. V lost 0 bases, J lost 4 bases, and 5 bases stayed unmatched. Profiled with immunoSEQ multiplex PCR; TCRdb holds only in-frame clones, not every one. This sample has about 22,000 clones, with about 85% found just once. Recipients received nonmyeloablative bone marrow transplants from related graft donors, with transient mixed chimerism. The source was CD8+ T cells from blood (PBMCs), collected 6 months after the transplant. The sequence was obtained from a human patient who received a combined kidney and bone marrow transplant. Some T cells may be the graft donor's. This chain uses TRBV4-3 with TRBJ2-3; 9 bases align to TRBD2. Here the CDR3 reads CASSQDGGGASDTQYF. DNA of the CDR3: TGCGCCAGCAGCCAAGACGGCGGGGGGGCCTCAGATACGCAGTATTTT.